This note documents a single T cell receptor beta chain sequence. The CDR3 contains 11 residues. The V gene's germline CDR1 is SQVTM and CDR2 ANQGSEA. The V gene lost 6 bases and the J gene lost 6 bases, with 11 bases spanning the gap. The data derive from a study of blood T cell repertoires in COVID-19. About the study: Sample material is recorded as cDNA or gDNA derived from T cells, B-cell-depleted T cells, or PBMCs.

Original methodology: Amplification with reference gene primers provided the estimates of nucleated cell counts. Generated by immunoSEQ multiplex PCR, the TCRdb table keeps only in-frame clones and is missing some. Clone size and the V and J calls come from that table; the DNA yielded D and trimming. The repertoire has some 200,000 clones, 85% to 90% of them found once; the top ten carry 5% to 6.5%. The V call is TRBV29-1, the J call TRBJ1-1, with D possibly matching TRBD1 (6 bases). The TCR sequence derives from a man older than 75 with acute or convalescent COVID-19. Source material: peripheral blood. This chain's CDR3 is CSVYRDPEAFF. CDR3 in DNA: TGCAGCGTATACAGGGACCCTGAAGCTTTCTTT.